Each of the 30 T cell receptor beta chains below was sequenced from the same sample in a study of neurological immune-mediated disorders. One entry per CDR3 protein, called by TCRdb with MiXCR from the 5' RACE reads. The profile shows 30,000 to 40,000 distinct CDR3 sequences, 3.5% to 4% of them singletons. What was sequenced was PBMCs. These receptor sequences come from a man in his thirties or forties with multiple sclerosis.

Many counts were recorded for this clonotype. The rearrangement links TRBV6-6 to TRBJ2-3; 8 nucleotides agree with TRBD1. CDR3 length equals 12 residues. Germline CDR1 is MNHNY and CDR2 is SVGAGI (reference sequence). Trimming at V came to 5 bases and at J to 6 bases, leaving 1 base not matched to a gene. The CDR3 sequence is CASSRTGDTQYF. DNA of the CDR3: TGTGCCAGCAGTCGGACAGGGGATACGCAGTATTTT.

This clonotype appeared many times. The chain employs TRBV5-1 and TRBJ1-5; 7 bases fit TRBD1. The CDR3 runs to 16 residues. V dropped 2 bases and J dropped 4; count of bases not matched to a gene: 9. CDR1 is SGHRS and CDR2 is YFSETQ in the germline V gene. DNA for the CDR3: TGCGCCAGCAGCTTATCCGGGGCAGGGGGTAATCAGCCCCAGCATTTT. Its protein product is CASSLSGAGGNQPQHF.

The sample holds many counts of this clonotype. This chain links TRBV12-3 or TRBV12-4 with TRBJ1-1; D not certain. V lost 1 base and J 3 bases, leaving 27 bases between the germline ends. This CDR3 has 20 residues. The CDR3 protein is CASSLVLRVRLGQRDTEAFF. In nucleotides, the CDR3 is TGTGCCAGCAGTTTAGTTTTACGTGTTAGGTTGGGCCAAAGGGACACTGAAGCTTTCTTT.

The table lists this clonotype with many counts. The V call is TRBV20-1, the J call TRBJ2-1; no clear D. V lost 2 bases and J 1 base, leaving 12 bases between the germline ends. This CDR3 is built from 15 residues. Germline loops: CDR1 DFQATT, CDR2 SNEGSKA (reference sequence). The DNA of the CDR3 is TGCAGTGCTAGACCCATGGCCGGGTCCTACAATGAGCAGTTCTTC. It translates to CSARPMAGSYNEQFF.

This clonotype was counted at least ten times. The V gene is TRBV6-5, the J gene TRBJ2-7; 8 bases match TRBD1. V shed 5 bases and J 4 bases; nucleotides not matched to a gene: 10. The CDR3 consists of 15 residues. Germline V gene sequence: CDR1 MNHEY, CDR2 SVGAGI. In nucleotides, the CDR3 is TGTGCCAGCAGTCCCGGACAGGGCAGAACTTACGAGCAGTACTTC. Protein product: CASSPGQGRTYEQYF.

This sequence joins TRBV5-1 and TRBJ2-7; D is unresolved. The CDR3 consists of 14 residues. The V end was cut by 0 bases, the J end by 0 bases, with 7 bases between. Germline-derived CDR1 and CDR2 are SGHRS and YFSETQ. The CDR3: CASSLGMSSYEQYF. Here the CDR3 DNA reads TGCGCCAGCAGCTTGGGAATGAGCTCCTACGAGCAGTACTTC.

This clonotype was observed many times. The rearrangement uses TRBV5-5 and TRBJ2-3, with D possibly TRBD1 on 6 matching bases. The ends were cut back, 1 base at V and 8 bases at J, with 23 bases in the middle. This CDR3 contains 17 residues. In germline, CDR1 is SGHKS, CDR2 YYEKEE (reference sequence). The CDR3 sequence is CASSLSVAGANLGTQYF. The CDR3, as DNA: TGTGCCAGCAGCTTGTCCGTGGCAGGGGCCAACCTAGGTACGCAGTATTTT.

In this sample, this clonotype turned up many times. This chain uses TRBV9 with TRBJ2-1; the match to TRBD2 covers 9 bases. Trimming cost V 0 bases and J 6 bases; bases outside gene matches: 7. This CDR3 contains 16 residues. Germline V gene sequence: CDR1 SGDLS, CDR2 YYNGEE. The CDR3 coding sequence is TGTGCCAGCAGCGTAGGGTCTAGCGGGGTCCTCAATGAGCAGTTCTTC. Translating gives CASSVGSSGVLNEQFF.

This chain connects TRBV5-1 to TRBJ1-1; the match to TRBD1 covers 8 bases. The CDR3 is 15 amino acids. Germline V CDR1 and CDR2: SGHRS, YFSETQ. The J segment lost 1 base and the V segment lost 2 bases, leaving 4 bases of the junction unmatched. The CDR3 region is CASSFFGTGNTEAFF. The CDR3 DNA follows: TGCGCCAGCAGCTTTTTCGGGACAGGGAACACTGAAGCTTTCTTT.

At least ten counts were recorded for this clonotype. V is TRBV20-1 and J is TRBJ1-5; D possibly corresponds to TRBD1 (6 bases). The CDR3 totals 15 residues. Trimming pared 5 bases from V and 2 bases from J, leaving 16 bases between. Germline V gene lookup returns CDR1 DFQATT and CDR2 SNEGSKA (reference sequence). DNA for the CDR3: TGCAGTGCTGTCACAGGGTGGGAAGGCAATCAGCCCCAGCATTTT. It codes for CSAVTGWEGNQPQHF.

The sample holds many counts of this clonotype. The gene calls are TRBV30 and TRBJ1-5, with 9 bases identical to TRBD1. This CDR3 contains 15 residues. The germline CDR1 and CDR2 sequences are GTSNPN and SVGIG (reference sequence). The V segment lost 3 bases and the J segment 0 bases; nucleotides outside the gene matches: 3. The CDR3 protein is CAWRGTGYSNQPQHF. The CDR3 DNA follows: TGTGCCTGGAGGGGGACAGGGTATAGCAATCAGCCCCAGCATTTT.

This clonotype has only a few counts. CDR3 sequence reads: CASSGLGHSYEQYF. The CDR3 DNA is TGCGCCAGCAGCGGGTTGGGGCACTCCTACGAGCAGTACTTC. This sequence joins TRBV5-1 and TRBJ2-7, with D possibly matching TRBD1 (5 bases). The germline V and J ends were trimmed by 4 bases and 0 bases, with 11 bases remaining between them. This CDR3 is 14 amino acids long. CDR1 is SGHRS and CDR2 is YFSETQ in the germline V gene.

This clonotype was found many times. This sequence joins TRBV7-6 and TRBJ2-2; 9 nucleotides match TRBD2. Losses at the gene ends were 6 bases for V and 1 base for J; bases not matched to a gene: 3. From germline, CDR1 is SGHVS and CDR2 FNYEAQ. The CDR3 loop spans 15 amino acids. CDR3 region: CASSSSGVNTGELFF. The CDR3 nucleotides are TGTGCCAGCAGTTCTAGCGGGGTGAACACCGGGGAGCTGTTTTTT.

The table lists this clonotype with many counts. The chain joins TRBV6-5 to TRBJ2-7; 9 bases are shared with TRBD2. J was trimmed by 6 bases and V by 6 bases; bases with no gene match: 12. Germline-derived CDR1 and CDR2 are MNHEY and SVGAGI. The CDR3 length is 15 residues. DNA for the CDR3: TGTGCCAGCAGACCCGGGCGGGGGGGCCCCACCGAGCAGTACTTC. Amino acid sequence: CASRPGRGGPTEQYF.

This clonotype has a handful of counts. The rearrangement links TRBV20-1 to TRBJ2-5; D may be TRBD1 or TRBD2 (5 bases each). Trimming removed 1 base at V and 5 bases at J, with 23 bases between. The CDR3 contains 17 residues. Germline values: CDR1 DFQATT, CDR2 SNEGSKA (reference sequence). This chain's CDR3 is CSARVRGLAGMRETQYF. In nucleotides, the CDR3 is TGCAGTGCTAGAGTGAGGGGCCTAGCCGGGATGAGGGAGACCCAGTACTTC.

This clonotype appeared many times. The CDR3 protein is CSVVVGSLWTGRDNQPQHF. The CDR3 coding sequence is TGCAGCGTTGTGGTGGGATCCCTTTGGACAGGGAGGGACAATCAGCCCCAGCATTTT. The rearrangement links TRBV29-1 to TRBJ1-5; 8 bases are a match to TRBD1. V lost 4 bases to trimming and J lost 3 bases; unmatched junction nucleotides: 20. This CDR3 contains 19 residues. In germline, CDR1 is SQVTM, CDR2 ANQGSEA.

The chain is built from TRBV11-2 and TRBJ1-1; D possibly corresponds to TRBD1 (6 bases). Germline V lookup: CDR1 SGHAT, CDR2 FQNNGV. This CDR3 is built from 15 residues. V lost 5 bases, J lost 5 bases, and 18 bases lay in between. CDR3 protein: CASSIPLGTTTEAFF. DNA of the CDR3: TGTGCCAGCAGCATTCCTCTGGGGACAACAACTGAAGCTTTCTTT.

At least ten counts were recorded for this clonotype. The chain links TRBV11-2 to TRBJ1-4; D is unresolved. From germline, CDR1 is SGHAT and CDR2 FQNNGV. The CDR3 is 13 amino acids. Trimming shortened V by 7 bases and J by 5 bases, and 11 bases separated the two germline ends. The chain's CDR3 is CASNSARNEKLFF. The CDR3 DNA reads TGTGCCAGCAACTCGGCCCGGAATGAAAAACTGTTTTTT.

The sample holds many counts of this clonotype. No conserved phenylalanine or tryptophan is present at the end of the CDR3, so a read error is the likely explanation. The CDR3: CASSSGTGNYEQYN. The CDR3 bases are TGTGCCAGCAGCTCCGGGACAGGGAATTACGAGCAGTACAAC. The chain employs TRBV7-9 and TRBJ2-7; 9 bases align to TRBD1. V was pared by 4 bases and J by 4 bases, with 5 bases of the junction left unmatched. Germline V gives CDR1 SEHNR, CDR2 FQNEAQ (reference sequence). The CDR3 is 14 residues long.

In this sample, this clonotype turned up many times. V usage is TRBV5-6 and J usage is TRBJ2-1; 7 bases match TRBD2. The CDR3 sequence is 14 residues long. Looked up from germline, CDR1 is SGHDT and CDR2 is YYEEEE. The V segment lost 0 bases and the J segment 9 bases; nucleotides outside the gene matches: 6. This CDR3 reads CASSLAPTSSEQFF. The CDR3 nucleotides are TGTGCCAGCAGCTTGGCCCCGACTAGCAGTGAGCAGTTCTTC.

The chain employs TRBV6-6 and TRBJ1-2, with TRBD1 matching 7 bases. Losses at the gene ends were 5 bases for V and 1 base for J; bases not matched to a gene: 7. The length of the CDR3 is 15 residues. The germline gives CDR1 MNHNY, CDR2 SVGAGI (reference sequence). The CDR3: CASSTGTANNYGYTF. The CDR3 nucleotides are TGTGCCAGCAGTACCGGGACAGCTAATAACTATGGCTACACCTTC.

This clonotype was detected many times. V is TRBV20-1 and J is TRBJ1-6; 10 nucleotides line up with TRBD1. The CDR3 loop spans 15 amino acids. Per germline, CDR1 DFQATT and CDR2 SNEGSKA (reference sequence). V shed 3 bases, J shed 5 bases, and the junction held 4 bases outside the gene matches. CDR3 in DNA: TGCAGTGCTAGTGACAGGGGGCGAGATAATTCACCCCTCCACTTT. This encodes CSASDRGRDNSPLHF.

This clonotype was observed at least ten times. This chain joins TRBV7-2 and TRBJ2-3, with D perhaps matching TRBD1 (5 bases). Germline V gene lookup returns CDR1 SGHTA and CDR2 FQGNSA. The CDR3 has 14 amino acids. Trimming pared 5 bases from V and 6 bases from J, leaving 15 bases between. The CDR3 region is CASSRDQGWDTQYF. The CDR3 DNA is TGTGCCAGCAGCCGAGACCAGGGCTGGGATACGCAGTATTTT. Combining the CDR3 with reference TRBV7-2 and TRBJ2-3 gives the whole variable domain GAGVSQSPSNKVTEKGKDVELRCDPISGHTALYWYRQSLGQGLEFLIYFQGNSAPDKSGLPSDRFSAERTGGSVSTLTIQRTQQEDSAVYLCASSRDQGWDTQYFGPGTRLTVL.

This clonotype occurred many times. The chain employs TRBV12-3 or TRBV12-4 and TRBJ1-4; D remains unclear. The V end lost 3 bases, the J end lost 0 bases, and 5 bases lay between the germline ends. This CDR3 comprises 14 residues. The CDR3 protein is CASSLVSTNEKLFF. CDR3 coding DNA: TGTGCCAGCAGTTTGGTTTCAACTAATGAAAAACTGTTTTTT.

Of note for this clonotype: A read error may be the cause here, since a much bigger clone is one base away. The genes are TRBV3-1 and TRBJ2-1; D remains unclear. CDR1 is LGHDT and CDR2 is YNNKEL in the germline V gene (reference sequence). V lost 2 bases and J 10 bases, leaving 12 bases between the germline ends. The CDR3 loop spans 13 amino acids. The CDR3 region is CASSQQRVPEQFF. CDR3 DNA sequence: TGTGCCAGCAGCCAACAAAGGGTACCAGAGCAGTTCTTC.

This clonotype was observed at least ten times. V usage is TRBV5-6 and J usage is TRBJ2-7; 8 nucleotides agree with TRBD2. Germline-derived CDR1 and CDR2 are SGHDT and YYEEEE. This CDR3 contains 15 residues. Trimming removed 5 bases from V and 4 bases from J; junction bases left unmatched: 11. CDR3 region: CASRAVRAGVYEQYF. In DNA, the CDR3 is TGTGCCAGCAGAGCCGTTAGAGCGGGGGTATACGAGCAGTACTTC. The entire variable domain, with the rest obtained from reference TRBV5-6 and TRBJ2-7, is as follows: DAGVTQSPTHLIKTRGQQVTLRCSPKSGHDTVSWYQQALGQGPQFIFQYYEEEERQRGNFPDRFSGHQFPNYSSELNVNALLLGDSALYLCASRAVRAGVYEQYFGPGTRLTVT.

Points on this clonotype: This may be a read error, as it is one base from a much larger clone. The CDR3 ends on some other residue instead of the conserved phenylalanine or tryptophan, so this is likely a read error. The rearrangement uses TRBV5-1 and TRBJ1-5; no clear D. This CDR3 spans 14 amino acids. V was cut by 0 bases and J by 3 bases, with 7 bases left in between. Germline CDR1 is SGHRS and CDR2 is YFSETQ. This CDR3 is CASSLAGYNQPQHI. For the CDR3, the DNA is TGCGCCAGCAGCTTGGCTGGATACAATCAGCCCCAGCATATT.

This clonotype is deemed medium-sized. This rearrangement joins TRBV5-1 to TRBJ2-1, with 7 bases fitting TRBD1. The CDR3 totals 14 residues. Trimming took 4 bases from V and 3 from J; bases not matched to a gene: 4. Germline V CDR1 and CDR2: SGHRS, YFSETQ. This CDR3 is CASSPGQDYNEQFF. CDR3 sequence (DNA): TGCGCCAGCAGCCCCGGACAGGACTACAATGAGCAGTTCTTC.

Ten or more counts support this clonotype. A much larger clone differs from this one at a single base, so this may be a read error. This chain joins TRBV5-5 and TRBJ2-5; D is unresolved. The germline V gene has CDR1 SGHKS and CDR2 YYEKEE (reference sequence). The CDR3 contains 13 residues. V dropped 3 bases and J dropped 5 bases, with 11 bases sitting between them. The CDR3 loop reads CASSSYTAETQYF. CDR3 nucleotides: TGTGCCAGCAGCTCTTATACTGCGGAGACCCAGTACTTC.

This clonotype was seen at least ten times. The chain is built from TRBV20-1 and TRBJ2-1; 8 bases are a match to TRBD2. Germline assignment: CDR1 DFQATT and CDR2 SNEGSKA (reference sequence). Unmatched junction bases numbered 11, after V lost 8 bases and J lost 5 bases. This CDR3 has 14 residues. This CDR3 is CSSHAGGADNEQFF. The CDR3 DNA is TGCAGTTCACACGCCGGGGGGGCCGACAATGAGCAGTTCTTC.